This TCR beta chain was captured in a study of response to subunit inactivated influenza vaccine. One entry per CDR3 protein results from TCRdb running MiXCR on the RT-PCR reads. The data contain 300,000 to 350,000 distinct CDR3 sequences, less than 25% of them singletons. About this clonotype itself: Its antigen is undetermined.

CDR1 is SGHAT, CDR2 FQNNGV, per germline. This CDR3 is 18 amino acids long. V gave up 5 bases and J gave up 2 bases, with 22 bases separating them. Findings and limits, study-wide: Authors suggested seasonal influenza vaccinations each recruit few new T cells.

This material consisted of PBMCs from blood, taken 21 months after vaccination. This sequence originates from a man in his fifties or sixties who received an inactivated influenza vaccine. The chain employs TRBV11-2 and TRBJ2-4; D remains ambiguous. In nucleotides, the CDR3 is TGTGCCAGCAGCACCCCAGCTCAGGCGCGGCTAACCAAAAACATTCAGTACTTC. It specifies CASSTPAQARLTKNIQYF.